Following are 23 T cell receptor beta chains from one sample sequenced in a study of cytomegalovirus exposure and HLA in healthy donors. This PCR relied on a set of 60 Vbeta primers and 13 Jbeta primers. Clones were sequenced by immunoSEQ multiplex PCR, and TCRdb holds only the in-frame ones, with some missing. The profile covers 90,000 to 120,000 clones, with 55% to 85% appearing a single time and roughly 8.2% taken by the ten largest. Sample: PBMCs. Every receptor here comes from a man younger than 40 in good health and CMV-seronegative.

This clone has a single count. The chain recombines TRBV5-1 with TRBJ2-7, with 9 positions matching TRBD2. The CDR3 is made up of 17 amino acids. The V gene's germline CDR1 is SGHRS and CDR2 YFSETQ. The V gene end was trimmed by 0 bases and the J gene end by 4 bases; junction bases not matched to a gene: 11. The CDR3 nucleotides read TGCGCCAGCAGCTTGGCTCATATAGCGGGAGAGGGGTACGAGCAGTACTTC. Translated: CASSLAHIAGEGYEQYF.

The V call is TRBV5-1, the J call TRBJ2-7; 9 positions agree with TRBD1. Germline V lookup: CDR1 SGHRS, CDR2 YFSETQ. Trimming at V came to 4 bases and at J to 0 bases, leaving 5 bases not matched to a gene. The CDR3 totals 15 residues. The CDR3, as DNA: TGCGCCAGCAGCACGGGACAGGGCTTCTCCTACGAGCAGTACTTC. Translating gives CASSTGQGFSYEQYF.

This clone has a handful of counts. The gene calls are TRBV7-9 and TRBJ1-1, with TRBD1 matching over 7 bases. The CDR3 is 13 amino acids. Germline trimming cut 5 bases from V and 0 bases from J; bases unmatched to any gene: 0. Looked up from germline, CDR1 is SEHNR and CDR2 is FQNEAQ (reference sequence). The CDR3 is CASSTGVNTEAFF. The CDR3 coding sequence is TGTGCCAGCAGCACAGGGGTGAACACTGAAGCTTTCTTT.

The chain couples TRBV4-3 to TRBJ2-1; a possible D gene is TRBD1 (5 bases). V was shortened by 5 bases and J by 10 bases, with 15 bases between the two germline ends. This CDR3 region has 13 residues. The germline V gene encodes CDR1 LGHNA and CDR2 YSLEER. The CDR3 bases are TGCGCCAGCAGCTCGGGCAGGGAACGAGAGCAGTTCTTC. Translating gives CASSSGREREQFF.

This clone was detected only a few times. Germline and junction disagree at one end, which may indicate a read error. This chain joins TRBV10-3 and TRBJ1-5; D not resolved. Per germline, CDR1 ENHRY and CDR2 SYGVKD. The CDR3 is made up of 14 amino acids. The CDR3 nucleotides read TGTGCCAGCAGTGAAGCCCCCCGTAATCAGCCCCAGCATTTT. Encoded protein: CASSEAPRNQPQHF.

The chain carries TRBV6-5 and TRBJ2-6; perhaps TRBD1 as D (5 bases). Germline-derived CDR1 and CDR2 are MNHEY and SVGAGI. The CDR3 runs to 15 residues. V lost 6 bases, J lost 0 bases, and 9 bases lay in between. CDR3: CASSRTSSGANVLTF. CDR3 DNA: TGTGCCAGCAGCAGGACATCCTCTGGGGCCAACGTCCTGACTTTC.

V is TRBV6-6 and J is TRBJ1-1, with 7 bases that match TRBD1. The CDR3 has 15 residues. Germline V gene data show CDR1 as MNHNY and CDR2 as SVGAGI (reference sequence). Trimming took 4 bases from V and 0 from J; bases not matched to a gene: 5. The CDR3 bases are TGTGCCAGCAGTTGGCCGACAGGGTTGAACACTGAAGCTTTCTTT. Translated, it gives CASSWPTGLNTEAFF.

The J gene is TRBJ2-3, the V gene TRBV5-6; 7 bases are a match to TRBD1. Germline CDR1 reads SGHDT; CDR2 reads YYEEEE. V was clipped by 6 bases and J by 7 bases; unmatched bases: 14. The CDR3 extends over 15 amino acids. DNA for the CDR3: TGTGCCAGCAACCTTTTAGGACAGGCTTTGAATACGCAGTATTTT. Translation: CASNLLGQALNTQYF.

V gene TRBV6-1 combines with J gene TRBJ1-4, with TRBD1 matching over 7 bases. Germline CDR1 and CDR2: MNHNS and SASEGT. This CDR3 has 15 amino acids. V lost 4 bases, J lost 5 bases, and 7 bases stayed unmatched. The CDR3 is CASSGQGRTNEKLFF. CDR3 nucleotides: TGTGCCAGCAGTGGACAGGGTCGGACGAATGAAAAACTGTTTTTT.

The J gene is TRBJ1-5, the V gene TRBV10-3; possibly TRBD1 for D (5 bases). V was clipped by 0 bases and J by 4 bases, with 7 bases between them. The CDR3 sequence is 14 residues long. Germline loops: CDR1 ENHRY, CDR2 SYGVKD. The CDR3, as DNA: TGTGCCATCAGTGAGTCGGGGGGGAATCAGCCCCAGCATTTT. Translating gives CAISESGGNQPQHF.

The rearrangement joins TRBV29-1 to TRBJ1-1, with 8 bases lining up with TRBD1. This CDR3 region has 14 residues. Germline CDR1 reads SQVTM; CDR2 reads ANQGSEA. The junction had 7 bases not matched to a gene; V was cut back by 4 bases and J by 3 bases. The CDR3 reads CSVGSTGGDTEAFF. As DNA, the CDR3 is TGCAGCGTTGGTTCCACAGGGGGGGACACTGAAGCTTTCTTT.

This clone was counted between two and nine times. This chain links TRBV19 with TRBJ2-7; D unclear. V lost 2 bases and J lost 4, with 6 bases in between. The CDR3 covers 12 residues. Germline V gene sequence: CDR1 LNHDA, CDR2 SQIVND (reference sequence). CDR3 sequence reads: CASSIIGYEQYF. CDR3 coding DNA: TGTGCCAGTAGTATAATCGGGTACGAGCAGTACTTC. Full variable domain (remainder filled in from reference TRBV19 and TRBJ2-7): DGGITQSPKYLFRKEGQNVTLSCEQNLNHDAMYWYRQDPGQGLRLIYYSQIVNDFQKGDIAEGYSVSREKKESFPLTVTSAQKNPTAFYLCASSIIGYEQYFGPGTRLTVT.

This clone was counted once. The rearrangement uses TRBV7-3 and TRBJ2-3; possible D gene TRBD2, 5 bases. CDR1 is SGHTA and CDR2 is FQGTGA in the germline V gene. Trimming removed 2 bases at V and 4 bases at J, with 19 bases between. CDR3 length: 17 residues. CDR3 amino acids: CASSLRVSVGPADTQYF. CDR3 bases: TGTGCCAGCAGCTTACGAGTTAGCGTTGGTCCCGCAGATACGCAGTATTTT.

The chain has TRBV5-6 and TRBJ2-3, with 7 bases aligning to TRBD1. The CDR3 spans 13 residues. The V segment lost 4 bases and the J segment 3 bases; nucleotides outside the gene matches: 2. Germline CDR1 SGHDT, CDR2 YYEEEE. The CDR3 protein is CASSPDRTDTQYF. The CDR3 nucleotides read TGTGCCAGCAGCCCGGACAGGACAGATACGCAGTATTTT.

For this clone: The same CDR3 arises from other DNA sequences in this sample as well. This rearrangement joins TRBV28 to TRBJ2-7, with 7 bases identical to TRBD2. The CDR3 runs 12 residues. Trimming took 5 bases from V and 2 from J; bases not matched to a gene: 0. In germline, CDR1 is MDHEN, CDR2 SYDVKM. DNA of the CDR3: TGTGCCAGCAGTCGGGGGGCCTACGAGCAGTACTTC. The encoded protein is CASSRGAYEQYF.

This chain connects TRBV6-5 to TRBJ2-7; TRBD1 aligns across 8 bases. In germline, CDR1 is MNHEY, CDR2 SVGAGI. This CDR3 has 14 residues. J was trimmed by 3 bases and V by 5 bases; bases with no gene match: 6. DNA of the CDR3: TGTGCCAGCAGTCCCGGACAGGGTCTCTACGAGCAGTACTTC. It yields the protein CASSPGQGLYEQYF.

V usage is TRBV10-1 and J usage is TRBJ2-1, with D perhaps TRBD1 (5 bases). The CDR3 loop spans 15 amino acids. Germline CDR1 and CDR2: WNHNN and SYGVQD (reference sequence). V lost 3 bases, J lost 5 bases, and 14 bases lay in between. The CDR3 nucleotides read TGCGCCAGCAGTGATAAGGGGTCACCCAACAATGAGCAGTTCTTC. It yields the protein CASSDKGSPNNEQFF.

The CDR3 DNA reads as TGTGCCAGCAGCCCTCTCACAGGTACCTACGAGCAGTACTTC. This encodes CASSPLTGTYEQYF. The chain has TRBV5-4 and TRBJ2-7; tentative D call: TRBD1 (5 bases). Germline assignment: CDR1 SGHNT and CDR2 YYREEE (reference sequence). The CDR3 has 14 amino acids. V lost 4 bases and J lost 2, with 13 bases in between.

The V and J genes are TRBV6-6 and TRBJ2-1, with TRBD2 identical over 15 bases. Looked up from germline, CDR1 is MNHNY and CDR2 is SVGAGI (reference sequence). The ends lost 5 bases at V and 7 bases at J; junction bases unmatched: 6. The CDR3 extends over 16 amino acids. CDR3 amino acids: CASSPAGTSGRNEQFF. In nucleotides, the CDR3 is TGTGCCAGCAGTCCTGCCGGGACTAGCGGGAGGAATGAGCAGTTCTTC.

J is TRBJ2-7 and V is TRBV7-2; a weak D match, TRBD2 (6 bases). Trimming removed 0 bases from V and 4 bases from J, with 7 bases in between. The CDR3 covers 13 residues. Germline-derived CDR1 and CDR2 are SGHTA and FQGNSA. CDR3 sequence (DNA): TGTGCCAGCAGCTTAGCGGGACTGTACGAGCAGTACTTC. The encoded protein is CASSLAGLYEQYF.

This CDR3 is CAWTPGQGGTEAFF. The CDR3 region has the DNA TGTGCCTGGACTCCGGGACAGGGGGGAACTGAAGCTTTCTTT. V and J are TRBV30 and TRBJ1-1; 11 bases are shared with TRBD1. CDR3 length: 14 residues. Germline V gene lookup returns CDR1 GTSNPN and CDR2 SVGIG (reference sequence). V was clipped by 4 bases and J by 5 bases; unmatched bases: 6. Supplemented by reference TRBV30 and TRBJ1-1, the full variable domain reads SQTIHQWPATLVQPVGSPLSLECTVEGTSNPNLYWYRQAAGRGLQLLFYSVGIGQISSEVPQNLSASRPQDRQFILSSKKLLLSDSGFYLCAWTPGQGGTEAFFGQGTRLTVV.

V and J are TRBV6-1 and TRBJ1-5; maybe TRBD1 (5 bases). Trimming took off 3 bases at V and 6 bases at J, with 9 bases between the two ends. CDR3 length: 13 amino acids. The germline CDR1 and CDR2 sequences are MNHNS and SASEGT. This CDR3 reads CASSDQGFQPQHF. CDR3 in DNA: TGTGCCAGCAGTGATCAGGGTTTTCAGCCCCAGCATTTT.

The CDR3 nucleotides read TGTGCCAGCAACGAGAGACAGGGCGGCAATCAGCCCCAGCATTTT. Its translation: CASNERQGGNQPQHF. The rearrangement links TRBV6-5 to TRBJ1-5; 7 nucleotides agree with TRBD1. The V gene's germline CDR1 is MNHEY and CDR2 SVGAGI. V lost 7 bases and J lost 2; bases outside the gene matches: 8. CDR3 length equals 15 residues.